This T cell receptor beta chain was recorded in a study of shared T cell receptors in the human thymus. Trimming stripped 5 bases from V and 3 bases from J, with 13 bases between. This CDR3 region has 15 residues. Germline V lookup: CDR1 SEHNR, CDR2 FQNEAQ (reference sequence). The method was immunoSEQ multiplex PCR; TCRdb's version includes in-frame clones alone and lacks a portion of them. Here the sample spans more than 550,000 clones, roughly 85% being singletons. The same data also contributed to another study, on human thymus T cells.

The chain couples TRBV7-9 to TRBJ1-4; the D gene is possibly TRBD1 (6 bases). The sequencing input was thymocytes. The clonotype originates from a girl under three years old with a congenital heart defect. The CDR3 loop is CASSPVGGSNEKLFF. CDR3 coding DNA: TGTGCCAGCAGCCCCGTTGGGGGCTCTAATGAAAAACTGTTTTTT.